This T cell receptor beta chain was recovered during a study of cytomegalovirus exposure and HLA in healthy donors. Overall study findings and caveats: Some public TCRs appeared in many individuals, while most sequences were rare.

Both 60 Vbeta primers and 13 Jbeta primers went into the PCR. Method: immunoSEQ multiplex PCR; TCRdb's copy keeps in-frame clones and lacks some. The profile shows around 160,000 clones, roughly 76% of them singletons. The germline gives CDR1 SGHNT, CDR2 YENEEA. The CDR3 consists of 15 residues. Trimming removed 5 bases from V and 0 bases from J; junction bases left unmatched: 5. On this clone: Its target is not known.

This clonotype originated in a human donor in good health. The V call is TRBV11-3, the J call TRBJ2-5; 8 bases align to TRBD1. The sample taken for sequencing was PBMCs. The chain's CDR3 is CASSDRGQYQETQYF. CDR3 coding DNA: TGTGCCAGCAGCGACAGGGGCCAGTACCAAGAGACCCAGTACTTC.